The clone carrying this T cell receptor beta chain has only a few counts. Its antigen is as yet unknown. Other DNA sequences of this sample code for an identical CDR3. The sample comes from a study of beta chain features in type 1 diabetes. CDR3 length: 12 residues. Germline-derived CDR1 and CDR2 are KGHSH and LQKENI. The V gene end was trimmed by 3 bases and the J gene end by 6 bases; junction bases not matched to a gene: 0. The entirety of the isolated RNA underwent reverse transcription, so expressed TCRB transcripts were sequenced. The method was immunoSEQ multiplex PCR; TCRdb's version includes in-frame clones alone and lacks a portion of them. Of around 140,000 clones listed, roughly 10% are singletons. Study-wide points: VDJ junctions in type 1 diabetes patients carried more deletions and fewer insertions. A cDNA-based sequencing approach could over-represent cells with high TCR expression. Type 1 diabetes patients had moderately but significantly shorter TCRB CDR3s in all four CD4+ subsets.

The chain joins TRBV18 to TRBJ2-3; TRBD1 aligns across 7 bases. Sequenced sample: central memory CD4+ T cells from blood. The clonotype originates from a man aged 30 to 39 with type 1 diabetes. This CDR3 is CASSPRGDTQYF. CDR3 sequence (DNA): TGTGCCAGCTCACCCAGGGGGGATACGCAGTATTTT.